This T cell receptor beta chain stems from a study of T cells after yellow fever vaccination. On the study more broadly: Libraries from low-cell-number fractions were prepared with the SMART-Seq v4 Ultra Low Input RNA kit. Study-wide findings and caveats: Clones that expanded after primary vaccination mostly reappeared after the booster (96% CD4, 88% CD8). The presence of abundant clonotypes contaminating from the bulk population was possible in FACS-sorted repertoires.

V was trimmed by 6 bases and J by 5 bases, leaving 19 bases between them. The germline V gene encodes CDR1 DFQATT and CDR2 SNEGSKA (reference sequence). This CDR3 is built from 14 residues. In its sample, this clonotype was seen a few times. What it binds is not known. The study made its TCR cDNA through 5'RACE template switching. That step introduced a universal primer site along with UMIs. TCRdb reanalysed the 5' RACE reads using MiXCR and keeps one entry per CDR3 protein. The sample consists of under 550,000 distinct CDR3 sequences, around a fifth of them appearing once. The receptor's source is a man in his late teens or twenties who received the YFV17D yellow fever vaccine. This sample comprised PBMCs, obtained 20 to 25 days after the first yellow fever vaccination. The rearrangement uses TRBV20-1 and TRBJ1-1; unclear D gene. CDR3 in amino acids: CSADPSWAQTEAFF. The CDR3, as DNA: TGCAGTGCGGACCCCTCGTGGGCTCAAACTGAAGCTTTCTTT.